This T cell receptor (beta chain) was obtained from a study of CD8 T cells in ankylosing spondylitis. Overall study results and limits: Ankylosing spondylitis blood seemed to carry a telltale TCR beta motif made of about 8 highly homologous variants.

This clonotype was detected many times. Its antigen is not identified. It was by quantitative 5'-RACE with molecular barcodes that TCR beta libraries were made. Using its own MiXCR run on the 5' RACE reads, TCRdb lists one record per CDR3 protein. This sample has about 220,000 distinct CDR3 sequences; 7.3% occur once, and the top ten carry 14%. Trimming at V came to 7 bases and at J to 1 base, leaving 15 bases not matched to a gene. The CDR3 is 18 amino acids. This chain uses TRBV12-3 or TRBV12-4 with TRBJ1-5, with TRBD1 matching over 8 bases. The source of this sequence is a male donor with ankylosing spondylitis. The specimen sequenced was blood, either unsorted or a sorted T cell fraction (not recorded which). CDR3 sequence reads: CASTKTGTGFHSNQPQHF. For the CDR3, the DNA is TGTGCCAGCACCAAAACCGGGACAGGATTTCACAGCAATCAGCCCCAGCATTTT.